The present entry profiles one TCR beta chain with its context. Its antigen is unidentified. Every one of the patients relapsed after autologous stem cell transplantation (brentuximab vedotin exposure was variable). Repertoires were generated with immunoSEQ multiplex PCR, while TCRdb's copy carries only in-frame clones and drops some. The table has about 40,000 clones, about 89% seen once. This record comes from a study of PD-1 blockade in classical Hodgkin lymphoma. Turning to the study itself: Nivolumab dosing for patients was 3 mg/kg, administered intravenously every 2 weeks. Study-level results: A significant rise in TCR diversity was seen by C4D1 for CD4+ cells but not for CD8+ cells. Complete responders had baseline diversity similar to newly diagnosed patients. Newly diagnosed patients had baseline TCR diversity that was reportedly lower than that of healthy donors.

This sequence originates from a human donor with classical Hodgkin lymphoma. Sequenced material: peripheral blood mononuclear cells (PBMCs), taken at baseline.

This CDR3 reads CSVGTSVYNEQFF. CDR3 nucleotides: TGCAGCGTCGGGACTAGCGTGTACAATGAGCAGTTCTTC. J is TRBJ2-1 and V is TRBV29-1, with 10 bases identical to TRBD2. Germline V gene data show CDR1 as SQVTM and CDR2 as ANQGSEA. This CDR3 has 13 residues. V gave up 6 bases and J gave up 4 bases; unmatched junction bases: 3.